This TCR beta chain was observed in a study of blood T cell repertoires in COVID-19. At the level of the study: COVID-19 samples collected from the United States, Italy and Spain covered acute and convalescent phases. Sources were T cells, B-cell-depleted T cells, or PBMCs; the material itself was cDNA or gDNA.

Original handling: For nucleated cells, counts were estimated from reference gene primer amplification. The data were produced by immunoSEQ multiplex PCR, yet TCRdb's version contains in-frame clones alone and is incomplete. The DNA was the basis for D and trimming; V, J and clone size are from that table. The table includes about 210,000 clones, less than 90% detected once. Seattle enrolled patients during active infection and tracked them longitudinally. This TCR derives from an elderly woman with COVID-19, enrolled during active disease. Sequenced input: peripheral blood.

The CDR3 coding sequence is TGTGCCAGCAGCGGAGAGTTGGCGATAGCTAACTATGGCTACACCTTC. This codes for CASSGELAIANYGYTF. The rearrangement links TRBV5-5 to TRBJ1-2; D is unclear. With 4 bases removed from V and 0 bases from J, the gap between germline ends came to 16 bases. Germline V gene lookup returns CDR1 SGHKS and CDR2 YYEKEE (reference sequence). This CDR3 has 16 amino acids.